The 10 T cell receptor beta chains below were found in one sample sequenced in a study of blood T cell repertoires in COVID-19. Using immunoSEQ multiplex PCR, the repertoire was profiled, and TCRdb retains in-frame clones only, with some absent. The sample carries approximately 350,000 clones, 88% recorded once. Input material: peripheral blood. These receptors were collected from an older woman with COVID-19, enrolled during active disease.

In this sample, this clone turned up once. The rearrangement uses TRBV6-6 and TRBJ1-1; 7 bases agree with TRBD1. The CDR3 totals 15 residues. The junction had 6 bases not matched to a gene; V was cut back by 5 bases and J by 0 bases. Germline lookup yields CDR1 MNHNY and CDR2 SVGAGI (reference sequence). The CDR3 DNA reads TGTGCCAGCAGTACCCAGGGGGGTATGAACACTGAAGCTTTCTTT. Its translation: CASSTQGGMNTEAFF.

V is TRBV2 and J is TRBJ1-2, with TRBD1 identical over 7 bases. From germline, CDR1 is SNHLY and CDR2 FYNNEI. There are 15 residues in the CDR3. The V and J ends lost 2 bases and 1 base, in that order; junction bases with no gene match: 4. CDR3 protein: CASSEWTGSNYGYTF. The CDR3 nucleotides are TGTGCCAGCAGTGAATGGACAGGAAGTAACTATGGCTACACCTTC.

This rearrangement joins TRBV19 to TRBJ2-5, with D possibly being TRBD2 (6 bases). CDR1 and CDR2 from the germline V gene are LNHDA and SQIVND (reference sequence). The CDR3 runs 14 residues. V was clipped by 8 bases and J by 5 bases, with 18 bases between them. The CDR3 reads CASRPSGGRETQYF. As DNA, the CDR3 is TGTGCCAGTCGACCCAGCGGAGGGCGGGAGACCCAGTACTTC.

The gene calls are TRBV6-2 or TRBV6-3 and TRBJ2-5; 16 bases map to TRBD2. The CDR3 is 16 amino acids. The V gene's germline CDR1 is MNHEY and CDR2 SVGEGT. Trimming cost V 5 bases and J 5 bases; bases outside gene matches: 5. The CDR3 loop is CASSPGTSGGAETQYF. As DNA, the CDR3 is TGTGCCAGCAGTCCCGGGACTAGCGGGGGGGCGGAGACCCAGTACTTC.

The rearrangement links TRBV18 to TRBJ1-2; D not certain. The CDR3 consists of 11 residues. Germline V gene sequence: CDR1 KGHSH, CDR2 LQKENI. Trimming shortened V by 4 bases and J by 8 bases, and 8 bases separated the two germline ends. The CDR3 loop reads CASSRSEGYTF. The CDR3 bases are TGTGCCAGCTCACGGTCGGAGGGCTACACCTTC.

The chain uses TRBV5-6 and TRBJ1-2; TRBD1 might be the D (6 bases). V was trimmed by 4 bases and J by 12 bases, leaving 19 bases between them. The CDR3 has 13 residues. Germline V gives CDR1 SGHDT, CDR2 YYEEEE. The DNA of the CDR3 is TGTGCCAGCAGCGTTCGGAGACAGGCTACCGACACCTTC. Encoded protein: CASSVRRQATDTF.

The J gene is TRBJ1-2, the V gene TRBV5-8, with D uncertain. The V end lost 0 bases, the J end lost 0 bases, and 9 bases lay between the germline ends. Per germline, CDR1 SGHTS and CDR2 YDEGEE. CDR3 length equals 15 residues. Here the CDR3 DNA reads TGTGCCAGCAGCTTGGGCCAGACACCTAACTATGGCTACACCTTC. This encodes CASSLGQTPNYGYTF.

The table lists this clone with a count of one. J is TRBJ2-5 and V is TRBV6-4, with D perhaps TRBD2 (5 bases). The CDR3 is 15 residues long. CDR1 is MRHNA and CDR2 is SNTAGT in the germline V gene. Trimming took 6 bases from V and 4 from J, leaving 18 bases between them. The CDR3 nucleotides are TGTGCCAGCAGGGAGGAGGCCCTTCTGAGAGAGACCCAGTACTTC. Translating gives CASREEALLRETQYF.

In DNA form, the CDR3 reads TGTGCCAGCAACCCTGGAGACAGATTCAACCTCGGCTACACCTTC. Its protein product is CASNPGDRFNLGYTF. The rearrangement uses TRBV28 and TRBJ1-2; a possible D gene is TRBD1 (5 bases). The germline V gene has CDR1 MDHEN and CDR2 SYDVKM. The CDR3 extends over 15 amino acids. V shed 7 bases and J shed 8 bases, with 23 bases lying between them.

The chain recombines TRBV6-4 with TRBJ2-7; possibly TRBD2 for D (6 bases). CDR1 and CDR2 (germline): MRHNA, SNTAGT. This CDR3 is built from 16 residues. Between the trimmed V and J ends, which lost 1 base and 0 bases, there was a span of 13 bases. The CDR3 protein is CASSDWGLPSSYEQYF. CDR3 in DNA: TGTGCCAGCAGTGACTGGGGACTTCCAAGCTCCTACGAGCAGTACTTC.